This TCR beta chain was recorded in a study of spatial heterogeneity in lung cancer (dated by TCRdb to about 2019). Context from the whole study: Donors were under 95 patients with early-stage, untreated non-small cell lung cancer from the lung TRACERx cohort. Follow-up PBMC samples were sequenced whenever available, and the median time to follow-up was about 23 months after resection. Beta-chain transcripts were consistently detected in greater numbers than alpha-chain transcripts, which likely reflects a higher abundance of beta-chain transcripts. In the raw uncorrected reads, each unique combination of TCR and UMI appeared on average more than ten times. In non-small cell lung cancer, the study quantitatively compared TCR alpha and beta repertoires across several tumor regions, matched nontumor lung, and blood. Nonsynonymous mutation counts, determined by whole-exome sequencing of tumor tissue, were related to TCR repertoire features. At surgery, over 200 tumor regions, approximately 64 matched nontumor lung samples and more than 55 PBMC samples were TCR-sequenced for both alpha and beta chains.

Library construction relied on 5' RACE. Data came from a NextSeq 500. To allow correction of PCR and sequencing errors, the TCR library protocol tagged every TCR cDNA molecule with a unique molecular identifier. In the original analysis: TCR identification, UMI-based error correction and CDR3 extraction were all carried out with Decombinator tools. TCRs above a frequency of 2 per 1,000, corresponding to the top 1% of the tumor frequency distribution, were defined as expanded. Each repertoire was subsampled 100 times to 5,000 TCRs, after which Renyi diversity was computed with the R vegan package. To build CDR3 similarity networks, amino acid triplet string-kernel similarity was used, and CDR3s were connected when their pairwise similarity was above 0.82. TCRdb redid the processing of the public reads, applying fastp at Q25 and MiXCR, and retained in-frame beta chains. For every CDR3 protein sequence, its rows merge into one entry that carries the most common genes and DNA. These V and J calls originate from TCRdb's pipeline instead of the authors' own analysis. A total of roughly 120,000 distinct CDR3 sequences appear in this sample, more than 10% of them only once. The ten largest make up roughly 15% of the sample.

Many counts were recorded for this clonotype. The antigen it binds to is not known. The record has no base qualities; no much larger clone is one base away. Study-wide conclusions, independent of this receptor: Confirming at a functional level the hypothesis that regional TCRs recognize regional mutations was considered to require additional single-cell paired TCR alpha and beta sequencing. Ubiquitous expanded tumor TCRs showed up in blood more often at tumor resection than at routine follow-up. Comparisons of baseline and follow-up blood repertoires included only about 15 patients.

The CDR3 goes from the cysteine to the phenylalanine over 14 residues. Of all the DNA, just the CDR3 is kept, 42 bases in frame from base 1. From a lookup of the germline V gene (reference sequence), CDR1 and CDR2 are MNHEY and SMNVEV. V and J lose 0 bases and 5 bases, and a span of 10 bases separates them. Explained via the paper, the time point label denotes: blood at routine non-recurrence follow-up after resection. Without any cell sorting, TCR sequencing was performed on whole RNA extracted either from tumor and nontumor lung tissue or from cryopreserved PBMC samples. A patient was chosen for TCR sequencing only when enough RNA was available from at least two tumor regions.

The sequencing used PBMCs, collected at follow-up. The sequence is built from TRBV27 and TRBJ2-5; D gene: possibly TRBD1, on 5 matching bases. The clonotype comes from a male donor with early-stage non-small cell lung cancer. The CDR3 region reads CASSLSQGGETQYF. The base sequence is TGTGCCAGCAGTTTATCCCAGGGTGGGGAGACCCAGTACTTC.